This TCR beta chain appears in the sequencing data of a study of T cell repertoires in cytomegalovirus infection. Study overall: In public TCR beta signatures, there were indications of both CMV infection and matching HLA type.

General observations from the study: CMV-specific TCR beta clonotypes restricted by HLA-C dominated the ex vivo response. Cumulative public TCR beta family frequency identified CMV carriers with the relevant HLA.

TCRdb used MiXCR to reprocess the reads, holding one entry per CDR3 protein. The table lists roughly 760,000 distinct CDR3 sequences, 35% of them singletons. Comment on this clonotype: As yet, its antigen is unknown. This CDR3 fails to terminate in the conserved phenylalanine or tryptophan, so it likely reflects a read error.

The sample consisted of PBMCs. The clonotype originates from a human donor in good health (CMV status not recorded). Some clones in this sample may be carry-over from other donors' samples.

The CDR3 here is CASRPTGGGFAEAFS. The CDR3, as DNA: TGTGCCAGCAGGCCGACAGGGGGCGGTTTCGCTGAAGCTTTCTCT. The chain has TRBV12-3 or TRBV12-4 and TRBJ1-1, with 10 bases that match TRBD1. V was pared by 6 bases and J by 6 bases, with 10 bases of the junction left unmatched. The CDR3 totals 15 residues.